Sequencing of this T cell receptor beta chain was carried out in a study of T-cell reconstitution after alpha-beta-depleted transplantation in children. Germline CDR1 reads SGHRS; CDR2 reads YFSETQ. The CDR3 runs to 18 residues. V dropped 0 bases and J dropped 0; count of bases not matched to a gene: 10. Unique molecular identifiers were incorporated into the prepared TCRbeta library. Each CDR3 protein is one row after TCRdb ran MiXCR on the PCR reads. The profile shows 610,000 or so distinct CDR3 sequences, roughly 27% of them singletons. The TCR was taken from a boy in the first two years of life with Wiskott-Aldrich syndrome, due to receive a stem cell transplant. The source was PBMCs, collected before TCRalphabeta/CD19-depleted stem cell transplant. The chain recombines TRBV5-1 with TRBJ2-3; 7 positions match TRBD2. CDR3 coding DNA: TGCGCCAGCAGCTTGGGACTAGCAGGACCATCTAGCACAGATACGCAGTATTTT. Its translation is CASSLGLAGPSSTDTQYF.